This T cell receptor beta chain comes out of a study of T cell changes during pregnancy in multiple sclerosis. J was trimmed by 3 bases and V by 4 bases; bases with no gene match: 11. CDR3 length equals 16 residues. Per the germline V gene, CDR1 is SGHDN and CDR2 is FVKESK. TCRdb keeps only in-frame clones here, not all; method: immunoSEQ multiplex PCR. Of tens of thousands of clones in the sample, about 91% were seen once. This sample comprised CD8+ T cells from peripheral blood mononuclear cells, obtained before pregnancy. The rearrangement joins TRBV14 to TRBJ2-7; 8 bases align to TRBD2. The receptor comes from a female donor with multiple sclerosis, enrolled in a pregnancy study. In DNA, the CDR3 is TGTGCCAGCAGCCTCGCCTTCAGCGGGGGCCTCTACGAGCAGTACTTC. Translated: CASSLAFSGGLYEQYF.